The 17 T cell receptor beta chains below all came from one sample that was sequenced in a study of cytomegalovirus exposure and HLA in healthy donors. Amplification used 60 Vbeta primers and 13 Jbeta primers. Measured with immunoSEQ multiplex PCR; TCRdb has only the in-frame clones, and not every one. The sample lists around 94,000 clones, about 88% occurring once. Material for sequencing was PBMCs. These receptors all stem from a young man in good health and CMV-seronegative.

The CDR3 bases are TGTGCCAGCAGCCTGACAGGGAAGGTTCAGCCCCAGCATTTT. Translating it yields CASSLTGKVQPQHF. The rearrangement uses TRBV27 and TRBJ1-5, with 7 bases lining up with TRBD1. Germline V lookup: CDR1 MNHEY, CDR2 SMNVEV (reference sequence). V gave up 6 bases and J gave up 6 bases; unmatched junction bases: 8. The CDR3 length is 14 residues.

The rearrangement joins TRBV2 to TRBJ2-5, with 7 bases aligning to TRBD1. V dropped 9 bases and J dropped 5; count of bases not matched to a gene: 6. The CDR3 is 12 amino acids. The germline V gene has CDR1 SNHLY and CDR2 FYNNEI. CDR3 in amino acids: CARGYRGETQYF. CDR3 in DNA: TGTGCCAGGGGCTACAGGGGTGAGACCCAGTACTTC. Variable domain in full (rest from reference TRBV2 and TRBJ2-5): EPEVTQTPSHQVTQMGQEVILRCVPISNHLYFYWYRQILGQKVEFLVSFYNNEISEKSEIFDDQFSVERPDGSNFTLKIRSTKLEDSAMYFCARGYRGETQYFGPGTRLLVL.

The CDR3: CASRQGLNEQFF. The CDR3 nucleotides read TGTGCCAGCAGACAGGGGTTGAATGAGCAGTTCTTC. This chain joins TRBV27 and TRBJ2-1; 7 positions agree with TRBD1. The germline gives CDR1 MNHEY, CDR2 SMNVEV (reference sequence). Unmatched junction bases numbered 3, after V lost 6 bases and J lost 7 bases. The CDR3 covers 12 residues.

This clone was detected a few times. J is TRBJ1-1 and V is TRBV25-1; no clear D. CDR3 length: 13 residues. Germline CDR1 reads MGHDK; CDR2 reads SYGVNS. Trimming removed 0 bases from V and 4 bases from J, with 6 bases in between. In DNA form, the CDR3 reads TGTGCCAGCAGTGAATATGGAGTCACTGAAGCTTTCTTT. This encodes CASSEYGVTEAFF.

The V gene is TRBV6-5, the J gene TRBJ1-1; D is perhaps TRBD1 (6 bases). V was shortened by 4 bases and J by 0 bases, with 9 bases between the two germline ends. The germline V gene has CDR1 MNHEY and CDR2 SVGAGI. This CDR3 has 14 amino acids. CDR3 bases: TGTGCCAGCAGTTTAGGACAGTTGAACACTGAAGCTTTCTTT. This gives the protein CASSLGQLNTEAFF.

The chain employs TRBV18 and TRBJ1-5; no clear D gene. There are 15 residues in the CDR3. From germline, CDR1 is KGHSH and CDR2 LQKENI. Deletions cut 5 bases from V and 5 bases from J, with 16 bases between. CDR3 in amino acids: CASSSQSGSDQPQHF. Written as DNA, the CDR3 is TGTGCCAGCTCATCCCAGTCGGGGTCGGATCAGCCCCAGCATTTT. The full variable domain, rest sourced from reference TRBV18 and TRBJ1-5, is NAGVMQNPRHLVRRRGQEARLRCSPMKGHSHVYWYRQLPEEGLKFMVYLQKENIIDESGMPKERFSAEFPKEGPSILRIQQVVRGDSAAYFCASSSQSGSDQPQHFGDGTRLSIL.

The CDR3 bases are TGCAGCTCCACAGTTACCACTGAAGCTTTCTTT. Encoded protein: CSSTVTTEAFF. This chain connects TRBV29-1 to TRBJ1-1; D not resolved. This CDR3 contains 11 residues. The germline V and J ends were trimmed by 8 bases and 4 bases, with 11 bases remaining between them. Germline CDR1 reads SQVTM; CDR2 reads ANQGSEA.

This clone was detected only once. The V gene is TRBV13, the J gene TRBJ2-5, with TRBD2 identical over 11 bases. Germline lookup yields CDR1 PRHDT and CDR2 FYEKMQ (reference sequence). The V segment lost 5 bases and the J segment 4 bases; nucleotides outside the gene matches: 9. The CDR3 loop spans 16 amino acids. CDR3 amino acids: CASSSTASGRRETQYF. The DNA of the CDR3 is TGTGCCAGCAGCAGCACAGCTAGCGGGAGGCGAGAGACCCAGTACTTC. Using reference TRBV13 and TRBJ2-5 for the parts outside the CDR3, the full variable domain is AAGVIQSPRHLIKEKRETATLKCYPIPRHDTVYWYQQGPGQDPQFLISFYEKMQSDKGSIPDRFSAQQFSDYHSELNMSSLELGDSALYFCASSSTASGRRETQYFGPGTRLLVL.

This chain links TRBV7-9 with TRBJ2-3, with 12 bases lining up with TRBD2. With 5 bases clipped from V and 5 bases from J, the junction kept 5 bases outside the gene matches. The germline V gene has CDR1 SEHNR and CDR2 FQNEAQ (reference sequence). This CDR3 comprises 15 residues. The CDR3 DNA sequence: TGTGCCAGCAGCCTCGGACTAGCGGGATTAGATACGCAGTATTTT. This translates into CASSLGLAGLDTQYF. The whole variable domain, filled in from reference TRBV7-9 and TRBJ2-3, reads DTGVSQNPRHKITKRGQNVTFRCDPISEHNRLYWYRQTLGQGPEFLTYFQNEAQLEKSRLLSDRFSAERPKGSFSTLEIQRTEQGDSAMYLCASSLGLAGLDTQYFGPGTRLTVL.

This chain uses TRBV28 with TRBJ2-3; D perhaps matches TRBD2 (5 bases). The V gene's germline CDR1 is MDHEN and CDR2 SYDVKM. The CDR3 contains 15 residues. V was cut by 2 bases and J by 2 bases, with 11 bases left in between. CDR3 region: CASSLNPGITDTQYF. Written as DNA, the CDR3 is TGTGCCAGCAGTTTAAACCCGGGAATCACAGATACGCAGTATTTT.

The chain carries TRBV9 and TRBJ1-1; 8 bases align to TRBD1. V lost 6 bases and J lost 7; bases outside the gene matches: 5. The germline V gene has CDR1 SGDLS and CDR2 YYNGEE. The CDR3 runs to 12 residues. The CDR3, as DNA: TGTGCCAGCAACGACAGGGGAGGTGAAGCTTTCTTT. Its protein product is CASNDRGGEAFF.

In the case of this clone: It is unclear where the CDR3 begins or ends on the DNA, so no DNA is shown, and the CDR3 is as TCRdb lists it. The genes are TRBV6-5 and TRBJ2-7; the table names TRBD1, a call not compared with the DNA. The germline V gene encodes CDR1 MNHEY and CDR2 SVGAGI. 14 amino acids form the CDR3, both terminal residues included. CDR3 amino acids: CASSSSTGPYEQYF.

The V and J genes are TRBV25-1 and TRBJ2-7; 7 nucleotides align to TRBD1. The J segment lost 3 bases and the V segment lost 10 bases, leaving 9 bases of the junction unmatched. Germline CDR1 and CDR2: MGHDK and SYGVNS. The CDR3 loop spans 13 amino acids. The CDR3 nucleotides read TGTGCCACCGTCTCCCGGGACAGCTACGAGCAGTACTTC. As protein: CATVSRDSYEQYF.

In this sample, this clone turned up once. The chain links TRBV4-1 to TRBJ2-2, with D hard to call. The CDR3 spans 15 residues. The germline V gene has CDR1 MGHRA and CDR2 YSYEKL. Trimming stripped 0 bases from V and 6 bases from J, with 11 bases between. CDR3 loop: CASSQERLRAGELFF. The DNA for the CDR3 is TGCGCCAGCAGCCAAGAGCGCCTCCGGGCCGGGGAGCTGTTTTTT.

The chain is built from TRBV25-1 and TRBJ1-4; possible D gene TRBD1, 5 bases. The CDR3 runs 18 residues. The V end was cut by 0 bases, the J end by 8 bases, with 22 bases between. CDR1 is MGHDK and CDR2 is SYGVNS in the germline V gene. CDR3 protein: CASSEYRGDLGLKEKLFF. In DNA form, the CDR3 reads TGTGCCAGCAGTGAATATCGGGGGGACCTTGGGCTCAAGGAAAAACTGTTTTTT.

V gene TRBV7-9 combines with J gene TRBJ1-1; D gene ambiguous. The CDR3 has 13 residues. V gave up 8 bases and J gave up 7 bases, with 17 bases separating them. Germline V CDR1 and CDR2: SEHNR, FQNEAQ (reference sequence). The CDR3 spells CASRTGTDLEAFF. In DNA form, the CDR3 reads TGTGCCAGCCGAACGGGAACCGACCTTGAAGCTTTCTTT.

This clone was observed a few times. The chain links TRBV7-2 to TRBJ2-7; D is undetermined. The germline gives CDR1 SGHTA, CDR2 FQGNSA. With 5 bases removed from V and 5 bases from J, the gap between germline ends came to 7 bases. The CDR3 is 11 residues long. The CDR3 nucleotides read TGTGCCAGCAGCATACGGGACGAGCAGTACTTC. The encoded protein is CASSIRDEQYF.